The 15 T cell receptor beta chains below all came from one sample that was sequenced in a study of T cell responses to AZD1222 COVID-19 vaccine. The method was immunoSEQ multiplex PCR; TCRdb's version includes in-frame clones alone and lacks a portion of them. The top ten hold roughly 1.6% of the sample, which has about 110,000 clones, about 88% seen once. Sequencing was performed on peripheral blood, taken on day 0 of AZD1222 vaccination. The source of these receptors is an adult in good health.

The chain recombines TRBV7-6 with TRBJ1-2; D might be TRBD1 (5 bases). Per germline, CDR1 SGHVS and CDR2 FNYEAQ. The ends were cut back, 5 bases at V and 5 bases at J, with 9 bases in the middle. The CDR3 is made up of 12 amino acids. The CDR3 reads CASSLDTYGYTF. In DNA form, the CDR3 reads TGTGCCAGCAGCCTGGACACTTATGGCTACACCTTC. The full variable domain, with the rest looked up from reference TRBV7-6 and TRBJ1-2, is GAGVSQSPRYKVTKRGQDVALRCDPISGHVSLYWYRQALGQGPEFLTYFNYEAQQDKSGLPNDRFSAERPEGSISTLTIQRTEQRDSAMYRCASSLDTYGYTFGSGTRLTVV.

This chain connects TRBV11-3 to TRBJ1-2, with D perhaps matching TRBD1 (5 bases). Germline CDR1 and CDR2: SGHNT and YENEEA. This CDR3 spans 16 amino acids. The V gene lost 0 bases and the J gene lost 2 bases, with 13 bases spanning the gap. The CDR3: CASSLEGRAGNYGYTF. CDR3 nucleotide sequence: TGTGCCAGCAGCTTAGAGGGTCGGGCAGGGAACTATGGCTACACCTTC. Using reference TRBV11-3 and TRBJ1-2 for the parts outside the CDR3, the full variable domain is EAGVVQSPRYKIIEKKQPVAFWCNPISGHNTLYWYLQNLGQGPELLIRYENEEAVDDSQLPKDRFSAERLKGVDSTLKIQPAELGDSAVYLCASSLEGRAGNYGYTFGSGTRLTVV.

This clone turned up a few times. The chain links TRBV15 to TRBJ1-5; D gene unclear. The germline V and J ends were trimmed by 0 bases and 3 bases, with 0 bases remaining between them. Looked up from germline, CDR1 is LNHNV and CDR2 is YYDKDF (reference sequence). CDR3 length: 12 amino acids. The CDR3: CATSRDNQPQHF. The CDR3 coding sequence is TGTGCCACCAGCAGAGACAATCAGCCCCAGCATTTT.

In its sample, this clone was seen a few times. The chain uses TRBV5-1 and TRBJ1-1; no reliable D call. Trimming cost V 5 bases and J 11 bases, with 16 bases left between them. Germline CDR1 SGHRS, CDR2 YFSETQ. CDR3 length: 12 amino acids. Here the CDR3 reads CASRIEGVQAFF. Here the CDR3 DNA reads TGCGCCAGCAGAATAGAGGGCGTTCAGGCTTTCTTT. Combining the CDR3 with reference TRBV5-1 and TRBJ1-1 gives the whole variable domain KAGVTQTPRYLIKTRGQQVTLSCSPISGHRSVSWYQQTPGQGLQFLFEYFSETQRNKGNFPGRFSGRQFSNSRSEMNVSTLELGDSALYLCASRIEGVQAFFGQGTRLTVV.

This clone appeared a single time. The gene calls are TRBV6-5 and TRBJ1-5; a possible D gene is TRBD1 (5 bases). Germline CDR1 is MNHEY and CDR2 is SVGAGI. V was clipped by 5 bases and J by 6 bases, with 11 bases between them. This CDR3 has 13 amino acids. The CDR3 sequence: CASSPRESQPQHF. For the CDR3, the DNA is TGTGCCAGCAGTCCCAGGGAGAGTCAGCCCCAGCATTTT.

The genes are TRBV29-1 and TRBJ2-7, with D uncertain. The CDR3 contains 11 residues. Germline CDR1 SQVTM, CDR2 ANQGSEA. V was pared by 7 bases and J by 2 bases, with 9 bases between. The CDR3 here is CSARDAYEQYF. In DNA, the CDR3 is TGCAGCGCCCGAGATGCCTACGAGCAGTACTTC.

This clone was observed once. The chain is built from TRBV4-1 and TRBJ1-5, with D hard to call. V shed 0 bases and J shed 7 bases, with 10 bases lying between them. In germline, CDR1 is MGHRA, CDR2 YSYEKL. This CDR3 contains 14 residues. The CDR3 reads CASSQDLGIQPQHF. CDR3 DNA sequence: TGCGCCAGCAGCCAAGATTTGGGGATCCAGCCCCAGCATTTT.

In nucleotides, the CDR3 is TGTGCCAGCAGCTTATCATCGAAGGTGAACAATGAGCAGTTCTTC. This translates into CASSLSSKVNNEQFF. The genes are TRBV11-2 and TRBJ2-1; D remains ambiguous. This CDR3 region has 15 residues. V was pared by 2 bases and J by 5 bases, with 13 bases between. Germline V gene lookup returns CDR1 SGHAT and CDR2 FQNNGV.

The V call is TRBV19, the J call TRBJ2-7, with D tentatively TRBD2 (6 bases). Trimming took off 8 bases at V and 3 bases at J, with 17 bases between the two ends. Germline V gives CDR1 LNHDA, CDR2 SQIVND (reference sequence). This CDR3 region has 14 residues. CDR3 sequence: CASSGTGGIYEQYF. CDR3 sequence (DNA): TGTGCCAGTTCCGGGACCGGGGGAATCTACGAGCAGTACTTC. Variable domain in full (rest from reference TRBV19 and TRBJ2-7): DGGITQSPKYLFRKEGQNVTLSCEQNLNHDAMYWYRQDPGQGLRLIYYSQIVNDFQKGDIAEGYSVSREKKESFPLTVTSAQKNPTAFYLCASSGTGGIYEQYFGPGTRLTVT.

The rearrangement links TRBV19 to TRBJ1-3; tentative D call: TRBD1 (6 bases). The CDR3 loop spans 15 amino acids. Trimming removed 1 base at V and 6 bases at J, with 13 bases between. Per germline, CDR1 LNHDA and CDR2 SQIVND (reference sequence). CDR3 sequence (DNA): TGTGCCAGTAGTATAGGCGGCGGGGGCGAAAACACCATATATTTT. Translating it yields CASSIGGGGENTIYF. Drawing the rest from reference TRBV19 and TRBJ1-3, the complete variable domain is DGGITQSPKYLFRKEGQNVTLSCEQNLNHDAMYWYRQDPGQGLRLIYYSQIVNDFQKGDIAEGYSVSREKKESFPLTVTSAQKNPTAFYLCASSIGGGGENTIYFGEGSWLTVV.

This sequence joins TRBV10-3 and TRBJ1-1; perhaps TRBD1 as D (5 bases). The germline gives CDR1 ENHRY, CDR2 SYGVKD. Trimming took 7 bases from V and 5 from J, leaving 14 bases between them. The CDR3 totals 13 residues. The DNA for the CDR3 is TGTGCCATCACCTTCAGGGAGGGGACTGAAGCTTTCTTT. Protein: CAITFREGTEAFF.

The chain links TRBV19 to TRBJ1-1; 7 bases align to TRBD1. Germline trimming cut 10 bases from V and 4 bases from J; bases unmatched to any gene: 24. From germline, CDR1 is LNHDA and CDR2 SQIVND (reference sequence). The CDR3 totals 18 residues. The CDR3 reads CATREVNRGRLSVTEAFF. CDR3 DNA sequence: TGTGCCACTAGGGAGGTTAACAGGGGAAGGTTATCGGTCACTGAAGCTTTCTTT. Variable domain in full (rest from reference TRBV19 and TRBJ1-1): DGGITQSPKYLFRKEGQNVTLSCEQNLNHDAMYWYRQDPGQGLRLIYYSQIVNDFQKGDIAEGYSVSREKKESFPLTVTSAQKNPTAFYLCATREVNRGRLSVTEAFFGQGTRLTVV.

The chain recombines TRBV6-5 with TRBJ1-4; no clear D gene. Per germline, CDR1 MNHEY and CDR2 SVGAGI. The CDR3 is 15 amino acids. Trimming took 0 bases from V and 8 from J, leaving 13 bases between them. In nucleotides, the CDR3 is TGTGCCAGCAGTTACTCGAAGAACCTCGGGGAAAAACTGTTTTTT. Translation gives CASSYSKNLGEKLFF.

The chain recombines TRBV25-1 with TRBJ1-2, with D perhaps TRBD1 (5 bases). CDR1 and CDR2 from the germline V gene are MGHDK and SYGVNS. The length of the CDR3 is 16 residues. V was cut by 3 bases and J by 4 bases, with 18 bases left in between. CDR3 amino acids: CASSEGGATDIYGYTF. CDR3 DNA: TGTGCCAGCAGTGAGGGTGGGGCGACAGACATCTATGGCTACACCTTC.

This chain connects TRBV7-2 to TRBJ1-1; 7 bases map to TRBD1. CDR1 and CDR2 (germline): SGHTA, FQGNSA. CDR3 length: 15 residues. V gave up 1 base and J gave up 0 bases; unmatched junction bases: 2. CDR3 residues: CASSLGGTVNTEAFF. For the CDR3, the DNA is TGTGCCAGCAGCTTAGGTGGGACAGTGAACACTGAAGCTTTCTTT.